These 3 T cell receptor beta chains share one sample of origin, sequenced in a study of post-analysis software for immune sequencing data. Study-wide findings and caveats: About 5 TRBV segments were significantly more frequent in patients than in controls. TRBV5-6, TRBV5-1 and TRBV20-1 were among these segments.

Unique molecular identifiers featured in each of the TCR beta cDNA libraries. One entry per CDR3 protein, called by TCRdb with MiXCR from the PCR reads. The data show some 370,000 distinct CDR3 sequences, roughly 38% seen once. Antigen specificity for these receptors is unknown. The sequenced sample consisted of blood. Source of these receptors: a girl aged 5 to 17 with multiple sclerosis.

CDR3 bases: TGTGCCAGCAGCTTAGGGGGAATTGGGGGCGGCTATGGCTACACCTTC. This translates into CASSLGGIGGGYGYTF. J is TRBJ1-2 and V is TRBV7-2; D possibly corresponds to TRBD1 (6 bases). V lost 1 base, J lost 4 bases, and 16 bases lay in between. CDR1 SGHTA and CDR2 FQGNSA come from the germline V gene. This CDR3 has 16 amino acids. Variable domain in full (rest from reference TRBV7-2 and TRBJ1-2): GAGVSQSPSNKVTEKGKDVELRCDPISGHTALYWYRQSLGQGLEFLIYFQGNSAPDKSGLPSDRFSAERTGGSVSTLTIQRTQQEDSAVYLCASSLGGIGGGYGYTFGSGTRLTVV.

The gene calls are TRBV20-1 and TRBJ2-1, with D possibly being TRBD1 or TRBD2 (6 bases each). This CDR3 is 18 amino acids long. Germline CDR1 DFQATT, CDR2 SNEGSKA (reference sequence). Trimming pared 0 bases from V and 0 bases from J, leaving 18 bases between. CDR3 nucleotide sequence: TGCAGTGCTAGAGATCGGGTAGGGGGGCAAAGCTCCTACAATGAGCAGTTCTTC. Its protein is CSARDRVGGQSSYNEQFF.

This sequence joins TRBV7-9 and TRBJ1-1, with TRBD1 as a possible D gene (6 bases). The CDR3 runs to 13 residues. Germline values: CDR1 SEHNR, CDR2 FQNEAQ (reference sequence). V lost 9 bases, J lost 1 base, and 12 bases lay in between. CDR3 protein: CASQGHPNTEAFF. For the CDR3, the DNA is TGTGCCAGTCAGGGACACCCGAACACTGAAGCTTTCTTT.